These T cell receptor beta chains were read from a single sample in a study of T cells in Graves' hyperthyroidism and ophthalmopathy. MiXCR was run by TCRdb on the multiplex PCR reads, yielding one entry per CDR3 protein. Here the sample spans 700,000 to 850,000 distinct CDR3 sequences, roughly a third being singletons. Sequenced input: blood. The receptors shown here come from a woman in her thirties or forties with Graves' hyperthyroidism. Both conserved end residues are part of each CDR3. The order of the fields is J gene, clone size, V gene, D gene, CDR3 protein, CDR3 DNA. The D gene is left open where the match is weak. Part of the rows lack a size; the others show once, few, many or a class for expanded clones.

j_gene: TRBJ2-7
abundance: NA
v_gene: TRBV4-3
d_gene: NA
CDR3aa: CASSQDSRGYEQYF
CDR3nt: TGCGCCAGCAGCCAAGATTCTAGGGGCTACGAGCAGTACTTC

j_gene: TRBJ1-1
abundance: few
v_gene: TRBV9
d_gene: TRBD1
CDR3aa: CASSAPGQGKNTEAFF
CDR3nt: TGTGCCAGCAGCGCGCCGGGACAGGGAAAGAACACTGAAGCTTTCTTT

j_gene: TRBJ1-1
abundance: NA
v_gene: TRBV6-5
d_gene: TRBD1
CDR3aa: CASSHRGILHTEAFF
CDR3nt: TGTGCCAGCAGTCACAGGGGAATCCTTCACACTGAAGCTTTCTTT

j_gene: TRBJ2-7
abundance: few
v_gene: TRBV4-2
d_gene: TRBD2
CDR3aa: CASSQEVSGGSYEQYF
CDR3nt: TGTGCCAGCAGCCAAGAAGTATCGGGAGGATCATACGAGCAGTACTTC

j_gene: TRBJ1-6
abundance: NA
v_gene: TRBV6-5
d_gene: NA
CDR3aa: CAISYSSALTPLHF
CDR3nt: TGTGCCATCAGTTACTCGTCAGCATTGACACCCCTCCACTTT

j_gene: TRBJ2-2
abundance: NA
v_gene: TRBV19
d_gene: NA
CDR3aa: CASINRPAGELFF
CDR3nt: TGTGCCAGTATCAATAGGCCCGCAGGGGAGCTGTTTTTT

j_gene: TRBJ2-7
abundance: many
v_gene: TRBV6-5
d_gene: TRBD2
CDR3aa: CAISKRGAYEQYF
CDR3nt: TGTGCCATCTCCAAGCGGGGGGCCTACGAGCAGTACTTC

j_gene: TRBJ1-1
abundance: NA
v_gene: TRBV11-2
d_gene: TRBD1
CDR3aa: CASSARQGGLGTEAFF
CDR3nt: TGTGCCAGCAGCGCCCGACAGGGGGGGCTTGGGACTGAAGCTTTCTTT

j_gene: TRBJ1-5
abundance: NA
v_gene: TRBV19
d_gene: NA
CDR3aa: CASSIPRGDTQPQHF
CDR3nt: TGTGCCAGTAGTATCCCGCGAGGGGACACTCAGCCCCAGCATTTT

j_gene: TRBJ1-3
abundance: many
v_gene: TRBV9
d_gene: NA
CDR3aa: CASSGRAGDTIYF
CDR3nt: TGTGCCAGCAGCGGGCGGGCTGGGGACACCATATATTTT

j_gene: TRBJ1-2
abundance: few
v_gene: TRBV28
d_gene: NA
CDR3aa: CASSFGQAPGYTF
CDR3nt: TGTGCCAGCAGTTTCGGCCAGGCCCCTGGCTACACCTTC

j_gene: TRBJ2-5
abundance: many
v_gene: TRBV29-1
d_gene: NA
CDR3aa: CSVARDNQETQYF
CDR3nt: TGCAGCGTTGCGCGGGACAACCAAGAGACCCAGTACTTC

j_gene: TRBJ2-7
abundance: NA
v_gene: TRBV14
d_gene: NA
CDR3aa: CASRGSPNSYEQYF
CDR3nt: TGTGCCAGTCGGGGTTCCCCAAACTCCTACGAGCAGTACTTC

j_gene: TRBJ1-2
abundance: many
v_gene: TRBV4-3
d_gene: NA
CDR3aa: CASSQDLGVGYTF
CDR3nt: TGCGCCAGCAGCCAAGATCTAGGTGTCGGCTACACCTTC

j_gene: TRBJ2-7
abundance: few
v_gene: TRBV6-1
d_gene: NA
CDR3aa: CASSRMTYEQYF
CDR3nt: TGTGCCAGCTCGAGGATGACCTACGAGCAGTACTTC

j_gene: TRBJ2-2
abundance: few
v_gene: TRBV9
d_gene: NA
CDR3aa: CASSVGGTVAGELFF
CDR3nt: TGTGCCAGCAGCGTAGGGGGTACGGTCGCCGGGGAGCTGTTTTTT

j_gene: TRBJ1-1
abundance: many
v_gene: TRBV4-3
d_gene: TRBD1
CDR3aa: CASSQAGQGTTEAFF
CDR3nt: TGCGCCAGCAGCCAAGCGGGACAGGGGACCACTGAAGCTTTCTTT

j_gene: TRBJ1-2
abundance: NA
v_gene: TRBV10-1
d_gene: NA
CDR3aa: CARKDLSGYTF
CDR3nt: TGCGCCAGAAAGGACTTGAGTGGCTACACCTTC

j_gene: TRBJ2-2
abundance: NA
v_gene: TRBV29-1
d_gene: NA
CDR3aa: CSLAGITGELFF
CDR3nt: TGCAGCTTGGCAGGGATCACCGGGGAGCTGTTTTTT

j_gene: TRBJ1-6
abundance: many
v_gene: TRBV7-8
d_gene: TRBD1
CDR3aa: CASSFPTGLLNSPLHF
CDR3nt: TGTGCCAGCAGCTTTCCGACAGGGCTTCTCAATTCACCCCTCCACTTT

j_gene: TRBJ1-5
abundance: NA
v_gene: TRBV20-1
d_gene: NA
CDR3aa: CSARPRGNQPQHF
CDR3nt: TGCAGTGCCCGGCCCAGGGGTAATCAGCCCCAGCATTTT

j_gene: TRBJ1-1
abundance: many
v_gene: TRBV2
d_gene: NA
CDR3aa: CASALTEAFF
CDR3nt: TGTGCCAGCGCTCTGACTGAAGCTTTCTTT

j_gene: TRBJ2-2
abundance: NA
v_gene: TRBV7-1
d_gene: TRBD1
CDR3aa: CASSSGTGRHTGEPFF
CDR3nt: TGTGCCAGCAGCTCCGGGACAGGGCGGCACACCGGGGAGCCGTTTTTT

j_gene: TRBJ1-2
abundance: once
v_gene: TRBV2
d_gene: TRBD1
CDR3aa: CASKPRQGAGGYTF
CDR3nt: TGTGCCAGCAAACCAAGACAGGGGGCAGGGGGCTACACCTTC

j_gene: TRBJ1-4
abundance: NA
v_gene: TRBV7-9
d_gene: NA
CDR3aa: CASSLVSAGEKLFF
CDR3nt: TGTGCCAGCAGCTTAGTCAGTGCGGGGGAAAAACTGTTTTTT

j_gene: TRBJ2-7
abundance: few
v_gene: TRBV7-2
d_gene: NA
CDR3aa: CASSLQTRTASPYEQYF
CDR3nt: TGTGCCAGCAGCCTACAGACCCGGACTGCCTCCCCTTACGAGCAGTACTTC

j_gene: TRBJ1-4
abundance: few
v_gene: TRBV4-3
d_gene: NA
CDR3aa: CASSQEQTGNEKLFF
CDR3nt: TGCGCCAGCAGCCAAGAACAAACAGGGAATGAAAAACTGTTTTTT